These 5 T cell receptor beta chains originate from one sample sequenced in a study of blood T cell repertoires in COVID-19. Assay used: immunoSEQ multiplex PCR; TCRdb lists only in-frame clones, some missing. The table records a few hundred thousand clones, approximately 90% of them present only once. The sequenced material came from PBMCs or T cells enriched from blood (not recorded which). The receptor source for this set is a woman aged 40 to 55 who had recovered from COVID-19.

CDR3 in amino acids: CASSVGTGASLNTIYF. CDR3 bases: TGTGCCAGCAGCGTGGGGACAGGCGCATCTTTAAACACCATATATTTT. The chain has TRBV9 and TRBJ1-3, with 8 positions matching TRBD1. With V trimmed by 2 bases and J by 6 bases, 10 bases remained unmatched. CDR3 length equals 16 residues. The germline V gene encodes CDR1 SGDLS and CDR2 YYNGEE.

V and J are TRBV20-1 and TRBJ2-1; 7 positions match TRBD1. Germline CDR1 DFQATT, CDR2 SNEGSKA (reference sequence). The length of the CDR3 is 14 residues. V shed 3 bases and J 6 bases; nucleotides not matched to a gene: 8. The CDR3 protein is CSASDRVFSNEQFF. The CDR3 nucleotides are TGCAGTGCTAGTGACAGGGTGTTCTCCAATGAGCAGTTCTTC.

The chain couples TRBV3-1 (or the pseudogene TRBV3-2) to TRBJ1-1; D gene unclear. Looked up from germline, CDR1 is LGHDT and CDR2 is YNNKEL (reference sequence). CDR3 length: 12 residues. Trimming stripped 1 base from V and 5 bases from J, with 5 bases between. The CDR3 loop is CASSQATTEAFF. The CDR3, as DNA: TGTGCCAGCAGCCAAGCTACGACTGAAGCTTTCTTT.

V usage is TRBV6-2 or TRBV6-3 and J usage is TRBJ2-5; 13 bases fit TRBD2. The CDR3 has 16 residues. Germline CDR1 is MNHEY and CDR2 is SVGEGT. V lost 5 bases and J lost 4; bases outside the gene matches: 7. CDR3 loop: CASSPGLAGARETQYF. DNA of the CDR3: TGTGCCAGCAGTCCCGGACTAGCGGGAGCCAGAGAGACCCAGTACTTC.

CDR3 protein: CANFRDRAISNQPQHF. DNA for the CDR3: TGCGCCAACTTCCGGGACAGGGCAATTAGCAATCAGCCCCAGCATTTT. This chain links TRBV10-1 with TRBJ1-5; 9 nucleotides align to TRBD1. With V trimmed by 10 bases and J by 0 bases, 10 bases remained unmatched. Germline values: CDR1 WNHNN, CDR2 SYGVQD (reference sequence). CDR3 length equals 16 residues.